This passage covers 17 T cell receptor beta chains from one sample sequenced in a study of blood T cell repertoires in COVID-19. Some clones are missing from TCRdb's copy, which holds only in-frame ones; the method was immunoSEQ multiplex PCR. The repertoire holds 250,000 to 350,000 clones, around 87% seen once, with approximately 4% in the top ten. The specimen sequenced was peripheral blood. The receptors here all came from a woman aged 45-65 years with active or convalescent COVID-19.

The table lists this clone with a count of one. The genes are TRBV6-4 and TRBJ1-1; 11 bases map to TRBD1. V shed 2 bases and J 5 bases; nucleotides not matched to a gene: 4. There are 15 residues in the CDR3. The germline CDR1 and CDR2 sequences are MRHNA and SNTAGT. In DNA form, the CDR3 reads TGTGCCAGCAGTGACCCAGGGACAGGGGGTACTGAAGCTTTCTTT. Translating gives CASSDPGTGGTEAFF.

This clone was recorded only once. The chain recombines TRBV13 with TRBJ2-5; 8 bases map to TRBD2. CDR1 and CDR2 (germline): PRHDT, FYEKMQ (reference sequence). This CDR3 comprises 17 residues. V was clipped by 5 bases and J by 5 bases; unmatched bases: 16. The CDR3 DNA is TGTGCCAGCAGCCCCCCCCTCCTAGCGGGTGGGGAGGAGACCCAGTACTTC. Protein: CASSPPLLAGGEETQYF.

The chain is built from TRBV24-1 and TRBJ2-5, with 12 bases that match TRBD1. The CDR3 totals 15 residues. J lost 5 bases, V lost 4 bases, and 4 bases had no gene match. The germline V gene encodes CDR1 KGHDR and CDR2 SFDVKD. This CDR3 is CATSEGQGAWETQYF. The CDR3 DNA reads TGTGCCACCAGTGAGGGACAGGGGGCATGGGAGACCCAGTACTTC.

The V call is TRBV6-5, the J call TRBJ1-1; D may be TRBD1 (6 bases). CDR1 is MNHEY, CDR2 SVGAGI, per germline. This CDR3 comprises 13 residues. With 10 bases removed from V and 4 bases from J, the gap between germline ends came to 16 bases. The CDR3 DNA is TGTGCCACTAAGCAGGGGCGCGGCACTGAAGCTTTCTTT. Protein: CATKQGRGTEAFF.

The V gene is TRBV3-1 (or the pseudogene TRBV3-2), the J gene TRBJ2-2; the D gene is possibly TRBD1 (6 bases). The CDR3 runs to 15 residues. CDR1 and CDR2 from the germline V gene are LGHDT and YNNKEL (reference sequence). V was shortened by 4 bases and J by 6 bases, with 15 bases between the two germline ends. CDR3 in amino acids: CASSPYARGAGELFF. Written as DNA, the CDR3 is TGTGCCAGCAGCCCTTATGCCAGGGGTGCCGGGGAGCTGTTTTTT.

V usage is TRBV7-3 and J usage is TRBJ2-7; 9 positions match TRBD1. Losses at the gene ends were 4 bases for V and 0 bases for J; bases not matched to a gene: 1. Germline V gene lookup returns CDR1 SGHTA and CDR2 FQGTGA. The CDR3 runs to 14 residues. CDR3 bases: TGTGCCAGCAGCTCGACAGGGGGCTCCTACGAGCAGTACTTC. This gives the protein CASSSTGGSYEQYF.

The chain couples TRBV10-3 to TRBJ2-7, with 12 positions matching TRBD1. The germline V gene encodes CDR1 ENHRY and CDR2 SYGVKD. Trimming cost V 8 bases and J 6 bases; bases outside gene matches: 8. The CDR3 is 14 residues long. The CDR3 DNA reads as TGTGCCATCTCCTCCGGGACAGGGGGCTCCGAGCAGTACTTC. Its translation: CAISSGTGGSEQYF.

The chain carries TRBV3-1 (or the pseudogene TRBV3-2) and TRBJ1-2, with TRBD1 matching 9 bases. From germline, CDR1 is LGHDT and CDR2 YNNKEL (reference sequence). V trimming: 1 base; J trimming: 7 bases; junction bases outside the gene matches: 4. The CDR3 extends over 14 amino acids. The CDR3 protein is CASSQGTGGFGYTF. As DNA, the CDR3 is TGTGCCAGCAGCCAAGGCACAGGGGGCTTTGGCTACACCTTC.

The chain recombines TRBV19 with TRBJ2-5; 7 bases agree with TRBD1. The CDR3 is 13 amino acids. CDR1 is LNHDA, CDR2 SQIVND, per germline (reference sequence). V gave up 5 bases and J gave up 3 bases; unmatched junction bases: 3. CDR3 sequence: CASSATGKETQYF. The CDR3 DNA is TGTGCCAGTAGTGCGACAGGGAAAGAGACCCAGTACTTC.

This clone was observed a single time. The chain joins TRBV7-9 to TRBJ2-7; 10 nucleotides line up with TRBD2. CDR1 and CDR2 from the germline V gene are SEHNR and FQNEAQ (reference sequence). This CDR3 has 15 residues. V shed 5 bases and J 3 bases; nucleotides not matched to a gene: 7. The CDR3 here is CASSLRTSGHYEQYF. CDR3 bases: TGTGCCAGCAGCCTTAGGACTAGCGGACACTACGAGCAGTACTTC.

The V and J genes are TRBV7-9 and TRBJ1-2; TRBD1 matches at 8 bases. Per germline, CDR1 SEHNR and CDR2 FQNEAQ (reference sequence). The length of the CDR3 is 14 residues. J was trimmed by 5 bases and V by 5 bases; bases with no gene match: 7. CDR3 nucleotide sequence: TGTGCCAGCAGCCGGGGACAGGATGATTATGGCTACACCTTC. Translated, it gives CASSRGQDDYGYTF.

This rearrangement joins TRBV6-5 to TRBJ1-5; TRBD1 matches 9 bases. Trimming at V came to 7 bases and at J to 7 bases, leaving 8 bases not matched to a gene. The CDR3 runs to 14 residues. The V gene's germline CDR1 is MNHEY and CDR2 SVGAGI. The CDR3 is CASTDDRGGQPQHF. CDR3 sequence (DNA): TGTGCCAGCACCGATGACAGGGGGGGACAGCCCCAGCATTTT.

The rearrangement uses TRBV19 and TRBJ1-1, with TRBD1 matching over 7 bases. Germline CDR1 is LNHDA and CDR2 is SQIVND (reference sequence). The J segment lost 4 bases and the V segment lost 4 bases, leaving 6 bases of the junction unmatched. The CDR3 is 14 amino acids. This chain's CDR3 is CASSNDRVATEAFF. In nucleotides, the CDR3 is TGTGCCAGTAGTAACGACAGGGTTGCCACTGAAGCTTTCTTT.

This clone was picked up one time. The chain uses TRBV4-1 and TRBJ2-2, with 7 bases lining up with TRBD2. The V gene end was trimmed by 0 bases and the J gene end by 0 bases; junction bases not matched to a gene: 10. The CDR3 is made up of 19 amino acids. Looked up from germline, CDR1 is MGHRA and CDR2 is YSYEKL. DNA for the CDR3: TGCGCCAGCAGCCAAGATCTTTATTGGGGGAGGGCGAACACCGGGGAGCTGTTTTTT. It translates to CASSQDLYWGRANTGELFF.

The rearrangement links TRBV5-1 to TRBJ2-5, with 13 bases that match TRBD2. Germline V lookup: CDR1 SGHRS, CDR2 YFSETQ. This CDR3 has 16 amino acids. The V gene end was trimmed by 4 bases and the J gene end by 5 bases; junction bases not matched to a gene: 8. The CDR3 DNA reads TGCGCCAGCAGCCGGACACTAGCGGGAGGGCGGGAGACCCAGTACTTC. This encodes CASSRTLAGGRETQYF.

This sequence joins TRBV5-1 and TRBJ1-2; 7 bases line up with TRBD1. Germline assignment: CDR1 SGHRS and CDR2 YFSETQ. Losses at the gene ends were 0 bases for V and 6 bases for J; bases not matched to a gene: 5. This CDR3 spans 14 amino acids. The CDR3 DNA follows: TGCGCCAGCAGCTTGGCCGAACAGGGGAATGGCTACACCTTC. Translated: CASSLAEQGNGYTF.

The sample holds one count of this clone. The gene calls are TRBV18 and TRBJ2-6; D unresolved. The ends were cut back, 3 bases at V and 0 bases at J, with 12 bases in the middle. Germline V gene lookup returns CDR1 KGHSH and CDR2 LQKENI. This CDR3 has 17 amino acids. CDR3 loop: CASSPNSLNSGANVLTF. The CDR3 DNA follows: TGTGCCAGCTCACCTAACAGCCTGAACTCTGGGGCCAACGTCCTGACTTTC.